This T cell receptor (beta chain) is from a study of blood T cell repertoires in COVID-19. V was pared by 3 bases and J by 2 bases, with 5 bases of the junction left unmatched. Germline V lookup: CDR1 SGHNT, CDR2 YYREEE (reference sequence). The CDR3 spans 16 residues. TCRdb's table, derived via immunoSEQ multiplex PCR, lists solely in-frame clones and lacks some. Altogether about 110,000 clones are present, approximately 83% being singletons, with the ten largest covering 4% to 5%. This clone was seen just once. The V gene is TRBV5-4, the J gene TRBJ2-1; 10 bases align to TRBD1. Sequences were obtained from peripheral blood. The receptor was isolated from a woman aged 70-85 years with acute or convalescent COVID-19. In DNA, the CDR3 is TGTGCCAGCAGCTCGTTTGACAGGGGGCCCTACAATGAGCAGTTCTTC. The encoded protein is CASSSFDRGPYNEQFF.